The clone carrying this T cell receptor beta chain has ten or more counts. Its antigen is not identified. This sample is drawn from a study of identical twins. Each CDR3 protein is one row after TCRdb ran MiXCR on the 5' RACE reads. The sample lists 400,000 to 550,000 distinct CDR3 sequences; roughly a quarter were seen once. The germline V and J ends were trimmed by 6 bases and 3 bases, with 16 bases remaining between them. The CDR3 totals 15 residues. Points from the study as a whole: Those out-of-frame alpha sequences shared by twins showed an excess of low generation probability.

The same sample was also studied in work on T cells expressing NK-cell markers. Per that paper: One observes that, in several donors, these clonotypes were also the leading ones within the CD3+CD56-NKG2C+ fraction.

The material sequenced was CD4+ T cells sorted from blood. The receptor was derived from a young woman in good health. V gene TRBV12-3 or TRBV12-4 combines with J gene TRBJ2-3, with D unclear. The CDR3 coding sequence is TGTGCCAGCAGGCGATCTAGTAGTCAAACAGATACGCAGTATTTT. It yields the protein CASRRSSSQTDTQYF.